The source of this T cell receptor beta chain is a study of cytomegalovirus exposure and HLA in healthy donors. About the research overall: In a previous analysis, some 110 million unique TCR beta sequences were found from 150 million to 200 million T cells.

13 Jbeta primers and 60 Vbeta primers were used for the PCR. Original processing methods: An analysis performed later counted 60 million to 90 million unique TCR beta chains (roughly 11 million of them shared). Libraries were prepared by immunoSEQ multiplex PCR; TCRdb keeps only in-frame clonotypes and omits some of them. The DNA was the basis for D and trimming; V, J and clone size are from that table. The table gives under 250,000 clones; the top ten clones make up roughly 1.2% of it. The CDR3 runs 14 residues. CDR1 ENHRY and CDR2 SYGVKD come from the germline V gene. The V gene lost 8 bases and the J gene lost 4 bases, with 17 bases spanning the gap. Comment on this clone: What it binds is unknown.

General study results and limits: Donor immune exposure was known only as CMV serostatus. In vitro testing confirmed a few CMV-associated chains as specific for CMV antigens.

The rearrangement uses TRBV10-3 and TRBJ1-2, with D uncertain. Source material: PBMCs. The receptor's source is a girl aged 2 to 9 in good health and CMV-seropositive. The DNA of the CDR3 is TGTGCCATCCCCAGCCCAACTAACCTCTATGGCTACACCTTC. Protein: CAIPSPTNLYGYTF.